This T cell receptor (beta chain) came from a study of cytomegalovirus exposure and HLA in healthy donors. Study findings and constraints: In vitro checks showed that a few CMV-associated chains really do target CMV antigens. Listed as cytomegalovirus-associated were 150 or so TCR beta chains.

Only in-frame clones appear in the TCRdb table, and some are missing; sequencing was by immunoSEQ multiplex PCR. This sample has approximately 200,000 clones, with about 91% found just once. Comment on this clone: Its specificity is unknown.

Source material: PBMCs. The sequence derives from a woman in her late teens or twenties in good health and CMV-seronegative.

The CDR3, as DNA: TGTGCCAGCAGCTTAAGTCTAGCGGGAGGGCCTGACACCGGGGAGCTGTTTTTT. Its translation is CASSLSLAGGPDTGELFF. The chain employs TRBV7-9 and TRBJ2-2; the match to TRBD2 covers 12 bases. The CDR3 sequence is 18 residues long. CDR1 and CDR2 from the germline V gene are SEHNR and FQNEAQ (reference sequence). J was trimmed by 3 bases and V by 2 bases; bases with no gene match: 7.